Shown below are 7 T cell receptor beta chains from a single sample sequenced in a study of OX40 agonist ivuxolimab in advanced cancers. Libraries were prepared by immunoSEQ multiplex PCR; TCRdb keeps only in-frame clonotypes and omits some of them. The table includes tens of thousands of clones, under 90% detected once. The material was CD4+ or CD8+ T cells sorted from blood, obtained in a trial of the OX40 agonist ivuxolimab. All receptors derive from an adult with an advanced solid tumor such as melanoma, head and neck, liver or kidney cancer.

The chain links TRBV27 to TRBJ2-7, with 13 nucleotides matching TRBD2. The CDR3 sequence is 18 residues long. Germline V CDR1 and CDR2: MNHEY, SMNVEV (reference sequence). The junction had 11 bases not matched to a gene; V was cut back by 5 bases and J by 1 base. The CDR3 DNA reads as TGTGCCAGCAGTCCGCTAGGACTAGCGGGAGTTGATTCCTACGAGCAGTACTTC. This sequence encodes CASSPLGLAGVDSYEQYF.

This clone has just a few counts. This sequence joins TRBV6-5 and TRBJ1-5; 7 nucleotides agree with TRBD1. The ends lost 6 bases at V and 5 bases at J; junction bases unmatched: 4. The germline CDR1 and CDR2 sequences are MNHEY and SVGAGI. This CDR3 is 13 amino acids long. The CDR3 region has the DNA TGTGCCAGCAGGTACGGGACAGATCAGCCCCAGCATTTT. As protein: CASRYGTDQPQHF.

The chain has TRBV7-6 and TRBJ2-1, with 11 bases identical to TRBD2. In germline, CDR1 is SGHVS, CDR2 FNYEAQ. The CDR3 has 17 residues. V lost 1 base, J lost 7 bases, and 9 bases stayed unmatched. CDR3 coding DNA: TGTGCCAGCAGCTTAGATGGTCAAGCTAGCGGGGGGAATGAGCAGTTCTTC. Translation gives CASSLDGQASGGNEQFF.

V usage is TRBV2 and J usage is TRBJ2-5; weak D call: TRBD1 (6 bases). The end of the DNA fits TRBJ2-7 better, so the J call may be wrong. The CDR3 covers 13 residues. Germline values: CDR1 SNHLY, CDR2 FYNNEI. The CDR3 protein is CASSGTVNYEQYF. The CDR3 coding sequence is TGTGCCAGCAGTGGGACAGTAAACTACGAGCAGTACTTC.

This clone was recorded only once. This chain uses TRBV7-9 with TRBJ2-4, with TRBD1 identical over 11 bases. The trim removed 5 bases at V and 2 bases at J, leaving 2 bases unmatched. CDR1 is SEHNR, CDR2 FQNEAQ, per germline (reference sequence). This CDR3 comprises 15 residues. The CDR3 is CASSTDRGPKNIQYF. CDR3 sequence (DNA): TGTGCCAGCAGCACGGACAGGGGGCCCAAAAACATTCAGTACTTC.

This chain links TRBV27 with TRBJ2-2, with unresolved D. Germline V gene data show CDR1 as MNHEY and CDR2 as SMNVEV (reference sequence). Trimming took 7 bases from V and 0 from J, leaving 3 bases between them. The CDR3 totals 12 residues. The CDR3 loop is CASTSNTGELFF. As DNA, the CDR3 is TGTGCCAGCACATCGAACACCGGGGAGCTGTTTTTT.

The chain carries TRBV2 and TRBJ1-2; D unclear. The CDR3 consists of 15 residues. V lost 6 bases, J lost 5 bases, and 19 bases lay in between. CDR1 and CDR2 (germline): SNHLY, FYNNEI. DNA of the CDR3: TGTGCCAGCAGCGTCGGGATCCCTGAGGTTTATGGCTACACCTTC. It translates to CASSVGIPEVYGYTF.